What follows are 9 T cell receptor beta chains derived from one specimen sequenced in a study of neurological immune-mediated disorders. TCRdb redid the calling of the 5' RACE reads with MiXCR, one entry per CDR3 protein. The sample includes just over 50,000 distinct CDR3 sequences, around 3.4% of them seen just once. Sequenced sample: PBMCs. These receptors all come from a man in his forties or fifties with multiple sclerosis.

This clonotype was recorded many times. The chain has TRBV5-1 and TRBJ2-1; D perhaps matches TRBD2 (5 bases). The ends were cut back, 5 bases at V and 10 bases at J, with 22 bases in the middle. The CDR3 extends over 15 amino acids. Germline-derived CDR1 and CDR2 are SGHRS and YFSETQ. The DNA of the CDR3 is TGCGCCAGCAGGCACCGCCCGGACTCCCCCTCAGAGCAGTTCTTC. It specifies CASRHRPDSPSEQFF.

The rearrangement uses TRBV5-1 and TRBJ1-1, with D tentatively TRBD1 (5 bases). V lost 0 bases to trimming and J lost 4 bases, with 13 bases between them. Germline V lookup: CDR1 SGHRS, CDR2 YFSETQ. This CDR3 comprises 15 residues. The CDR3 here is CASSLDPGVSTEAFF. CDR3 DNA sequence: TGCGCCAGCAGCTTGGATCCGGGGGTGAGCACTGAAGCTTTCTTT. The complete variable domain, with remaining parts taken from reference TRBV5-1 and TRBJ1-1, reads KAGVTQTPRYLIKTRGQQVTLSCSPISGHRSVSWYQQTPGQGLQFLFEYFSETQRNKGNFPGRFSGRQFSNSRSEMNVSTLELGDSALYLCASSLDPGVSTEAFFGQGTRLTVV.

Remarks on this clonotype: This CDR3 fails to terminate in the conserved phenylalanine or tryptophan, so it likely reflects a read error. The chain carries TRBV30 and TRBJ1-5; 7 bases match TRBD1. Germline V gene lookup returns CDR1 GTSNPN and CDR2 SVGIG (reference sequence). The CDR3 spans 15 residues. The V segment lost 0 bases and the J segment 1 base; nucleotides outside the gene matches: 3. CDR3 region: CAWSVGTASNQPQHN. The DNA of the CDR3 is TGTGCCTGGAGTGTTGGGACAGCAAGCAATCAGCCCCAGCATAAT.

There are many counts of this clonotype. The V and J genes are TRBV20-1 and TRBJ2-3; 10 bases agree with TRBD1. Germline V lookup: CDR1 DFQATT, CDR2 SNEGSKA (reference sequence). The V segment lost 2 bases and the J segment 0 bases; nucleotides outside the gene matches: 11. The CDR3 sequence is 18 residues long. The chain's CDR3 is CSARPAGQGGSSTDTQYF. The CDR3 nucleotides are TGCAGTGCTAGACCCGCCGGACAGGGGGGCTCTAGCACAGATACGCAGTATTTT.

There are many counts of this clonotype. The chain carries TRBV12-3 or TRBV12-4 and TRBJ2-7; perhaps TRBD1 as D (7 bases). CDR3 length: 13 amino acids. The V end lost 7 bases, the J end lost 7 bases, and 17 bases lay between the germline ends. As DNA, the CDR3 is TGTGCCAGCACCCGAGACAGGGCGGGGGAGCAGTACTTC. Translated, it gives CASTRDRAGEQYF.

At least ten counts were recorded for this clonotype. J is TRBJ2-1 and V is TRBV4-1, with D maybe TRBD1 (6 bases). The CDR3 runs 16 residues. The V gene's germline CDR1 is MGHRA and CDR2 YSYEKL. Trimming left V 0 bases short and J 5 bases short, with 14 bases between. For the CDR3, the DNA is TGCGCCAGCAGCCAAGATGGGGTCCCAGGGGACAATGAGCAGTTCTTC. Translation gives CASSQDGVPGDNEQFF.

This clonotype came up once. Possible read error: a much larger clone is one base away. The chain combines TRBV5-1 with TRBJ2-5; 9 bases are a match to TRBD1. Germline assignment: CDR1 SGHRS and CDR2 YFSETQ. This CDR3 is 14 amino acids long. The CDR3 is CANSWTGARETQYF. DNA for the CDR3: TGCGCCAACAGCTGGACAGGGGCCCGAGAGACCCAGTACTTC.

This clonotype was counted ten times or more. The chain joins TRBV5-1 to TRBJ1-5, with D possibly matching TRBD1 (6 bases). From germline, CDR1 is SGHRS and CDR2 YFSETQ. This CDR3 contains 14 residues. V gave up 3 bases and J gave up 6 bases, with 13 bases separating them. The CDR3 DNA sequence: TGCGCCAGCAGCTCCTCGACAGGTGGTCAGCCCCAGCATTTT. It is translated as CASSSSTGGQPQHF.

This clonotype was seen ten or more times. The J gene is TRBJ2-7, the V gene TRBV29-1; D is perhaps TRBD1 or TRBD2 (6 bases each). Trimming cost V 4 bases and J 5 bases, with 21 bases left between them. CDR1 and CDR2 from the germline V gene are SQVTM and ANQGSEA. This CDR3 is 15 amino acids long. DNA of the CDR3: TGCAGCGTTGTAGGGGGGCCCTTTTTTAGGGACGAGCAGTACTTC. Amino acids: CSVVGGPFFRDEQYF.